The 15 T cell receptor beta chains listed next were all sequenced from one sample in a study of T cells in Graves' hyperthyroidism and ophthalmopathy. It was RNA transcripts that yielded the amplified TCR beta CDR3 regions. TCR CDR3 regions were first amplified by RT-PCR with HTBI primers. TCRdb reprocessed the multiplex PCR reads via MiXCR and lists one record per CDR3 protein. The top ten hold 50% of the sample, which has about 210,000 distinct CDR3 sequences, 15% to 20% seen once. Material: blood. These receptor sequences come from a man aged 45-65 years with Graves' hyperthyroidism.

This clonotype showed up just a few times. This chain joins TRBV5-1 and TRBJ2-7; possibly TRBD2 for D (5 bases). Trimming cost V 0 bases and J 5 bases, with 12 bases left between them. This CDR3 has 14 amino acids. Germline V lookup: CDR1 SGHRS, CDR2 YFSETQ. The CDR3 coding sequence is TGCGCCAGCAGCTTGGGGGCTAGCTTCAACGAGCAGTACTTC. Amino acid sequence: CASSLGASFNEQYF.

The genes are TRBV5-1 and TRBJ1-2, with D perhaps TRBD1 (6 bases). This CDR3 spans 13 amino acids. Trimming removed 0 bases at V and 7 bases at J, with 10 bases between. Germline assignment: CDR1 SGHRS and CDR2 YFSETQ. The CDR3 region has the DNA TGCGCCAGCAGCTTGGAGGGGGTTGGTGGCTACACCTTC. As protein: CASSLEGVGGYTF. The full variable domain, in which reference TRBV5-1 and TRBJ1-2 provide the parts outside the CDR3, is KAGVTQTPRYLIKTRGQQVTLSCSPISGHRSVSWYQQTPGQGLQFLFEYFSETQRNKGNFPGRFSGRQFSNSRSEMNVSTLELGDSALYLCASSLEGVGGYTFGSGTRLTVV.

This clonotype was counted ten times or more. CDR3 in amino acids: CAVLRDGYEQYF. The CDR3 bases are TGTGCCGTACTCCGGGACGGCTACGAGCAGTACTTC. This sequence joins TRBV10-3 and TRBJ2-7; D could derive from TRBD1 or TRBD2 (5 bases each). CDR1 and CDR2 from the germline V gene are ENHRY and SYGVKD. This CDR3 region has 12 residues. The V and J ends lost 11 bases and 3 bases respectively, with 14 bases between them.

The table lists this clonotype with a few counts. The chain uses TRBV10-2 and TRBJ1-3; TRBD1 aligns across 7 bases. This CDR3 spans 14 amino acids. Germline values: CDR1 WSHSY, CDR2 SAAADI. V shed 6 bases, J shed 3 bases, and the junction held 5 bases outside the gene matches. The CDR3 spells CASRDRAYGNTIYF. In DNA, the CDR3 is TGCGCCAGCAGAGACAGGGCGTATGGAAACACCATATATTTT.

This clonotype was picked up a small number of times. The chain carries TRBV2 and TRBJ2-2, with 9 bases identical to TRBD1. This CDR3 is built from 15 residues. The junction had 7 bases not matched to a gene; V was cut back by 8 bases and J by 3 bases. Germline lookup yields CDR1 SNHLY and CDR2 FYNNEI. The CDR3 loop reads CASSGTGRDTGELFF. The CDR3 region has the DNA TGTGCCAGCTCCGGGACAGGGAGGGACACCGGGGAGCTGTTTTTT.

V usage is TRBV28 and J usage is TRBJ2-1; 8 bases match TRBD1. CDR3 length: 16 amino acids. Germline V CDR1 and CDR2: MDHEN, SYDVKM. With 5 bases clipped from V and 9 bases from J, the junction kept 15 bases outside the gene matches. The CDR3 sequence is CASSPRQGRRFAEQFF. In DNA, the CDR3 is TGTGCCAGCAGTCCACGACAGGGGCGAAGGTTTGCTGAGCAGTTCTTC.

At least ten counts were recorded for this clonotype. The chain joins TRBV29-1 to TRBJ2-7; D gene uncertain. V lost 6 bases, J lost 0 bases, and 9 bases lay in between. Germline V gives CDR1 SQVTM, CDR2 ANQGSEA. The length of the CDR3 is 12 residues. The CDR3 coding sequence is TGCAGCGTAGGTGAGCGCTCCTACGAGCAGTACTTC. Amino acids: CSVGERSYEQYF.

V gene TRBV11-2 combines with J gene TRBJ2-5, with D tentatively TRBD1 or TRBD2 (5 bases each). This CDR3 region has 14 residues. Germline CDR1 reads SGHAT; CDR2 reads FQNNGV. V lost 4 bases to trimming and J lost 4 bases, with 13 bases between them. This CDR3 reads CASSSVAGRETQYF. CDR3 coding DNA: TGTGCCAGCAGCTCGGTGGCAGGGAGAGAGACCCAGTACTTC.

The table lists this clonotype with a few counts. The V and J genes are TRBV20-1 and TRBJ1-5; 7 bases are shared with TRBD1. CDR1 is DFQATT and CDR2 is SNEGSKA in the germline V gene (reference sequence). The CDR3 runs 15 residues. Unmatched junction bases numbered 10, after V lost 3 bases and J lost 5 bases. CDR3 amino acids: CSASQGGGGDQPQHF. The CDR3, as DNA: TGCAGTGCTAGCCAGGGGGGGGGTGGGGATCAGCCCCAGCATTTT.

This clonotype was counted many times. The rearrangement joins TRBV7-9 to TRBJ2-3; 9 bases line up with TRBD1. This CDR3 comprises 14 residues. The germline V gene encodes CDR1 SEHNR and CDR2 FQNEAQ (reference sequence). The J segment lost 0 bases and the V segment lost 6 bases, leaving 1 base of the junction unmatched. In DNA, the CDR3 is TGTGCCAGCAGGGACAGGGGAAGCACAGATACGCAGTATTTT. Translation: CASRDRGSTDTQYF.

CDR3 sequence reads: CSAIPGPSIQYF. The CDR3 DNA reads TGCAGTGCTATTCCGGGGCCCAGCATTCAGTACTTC. The chain uses TRBV20-1 and TRBJ2-4; D is perhaps TRBD1 or TRBD2 (5 bases each). The germline V and J ends were trimmed by 4 bases and 9 bases, with 13 bases remaining between them. The CDR3 loop spans 12 amino acids. CDR1 DFQATT and CDR2 SNEGSKA come from the germline V gene (reference sequence).

This clonotype has at least ten counts. This chain connects TRBV20-1 to TRBJ2-1, with 8 bases lining up with TRBD2. The CDR3 covers 14 residues. The J segment lost 4 bases and the V segment lost 6 bases, leaving 8 bases of the junction unmatched. CDR1 and CDR2 (germline): DFQATT, SNEGSKA (reference sequence). CDR3 residues: CSASGVAGYNEQFF. Here the CDR3 DNA reads TGCAGTGCGTCCGGGGTAGCGGGGTACAATGAGCAGTTCTTC.

This clonotype was counted at least ten times. This rearrangement joins TRBV7-8 to TRBJ2-5, with 8 bases aligning to TRBD2. Germline loops: CDR1 SGHVS, CDR2 FQNEAQ. CDR3 length: 17 amino acids. The V segment lost 0 bases and the J segment 1 base; nucleotides outside the gene matches: 7. The CDR3 spells CASSLARAGGLQETQYF. Here the CDR3 DNA reads TGTGCCAGCAGCTTAGCGAGGGCGGGAGGTCTCCAAGAGACCCAGTACTTC.

The table lists this clonotype with many counts. The V and J genes are TRBV18 and TRBJ2-1; the D gene is possibly TRBD2 (5 bases). The length of the CDR3 is 12 residues. Germline V lookup: CDR1 KGHSH, CDR2 LQKENI. V lost 5 bases and J lost 10, with 12 bases in between. CDR3 amino acids: CASSSDYGEQFF. In DNA, the CDR3 is TGTGCCAGCTCATCAGACTACGGCGAGCAGTTCTTC.

V is TRBV7-9 and J is TRBJ1-1; TRBD1 matches 9 bases. Germline assignment: CDR1 SEHNR and CDR2 FQNEAQ (reference sequence). There are 15 residues in the CDR3. J gave up 0 bases and V 5 bases, and 4 bases lay outside the gene matches. CDR3 protein: CASSQGQGVNTEAFF. In DNA, the CDR3 is TGTGCCAGCAGCCAGGGACAGGGAGTGAACACTGAAGCTTTCTTT.